The text below deals with one TCR beta chain. There are 19 residues in the CDR3. Germline assignment: CDR1 SGHDT and CDR2 YYEEEE. Trimming at V came to 3 bases and at J to 6 bases, leaving 19 bases not matched to a gene. The sample is drawn from a study of blood T cell repertoires in COVID-19. Study-wide background: Samples came from the United States, Italy and Spain, spanning acute and convalescent COVID-19. From T cells, B-cell-depleted T cells, or PBMCs came the material, which was cDNA or gDNA.

Under the authors' procedure: Estimation of nucleated cell counts relied on the amplification of reference gene primers. The table came from immunoSEQ multiplex PCR; TCRdb's copy has only in-frame clones and leaves some out. The D gene and trimming were derived from the DNA, and the V and J assignments and clone size from that table. The top ten clones hold around 2.7% of a sample with more than 150,000 clones, around nine tenths of them seen once. The rearrangement joins TRBV5-6 to TRBJ1-5, with 9 bases fitting TRBD1. The TCR was taken from a man aged 35 to 55 with active or convalescent COVID-19. The source material was peripheral blood. CDR3 sequence: CASSSMLQRTGVATQPQHF. The DNA of the CDR3 is TGTGCCAGCAGCTCGATGTTACAACGGACAGGGGTAGCGACTCAGCCCCAGCATTTT.